The 7 T cell receptor beta chains below all came from one sample that was sequenced in a study of blood T cell repertoires in COVID-19. The method was immunoSEQ multiplex PCR; TCRdb's version includes in-frame clones alone and lacks a portion of them. The sample records about 80,000 clones, nearly 90% being singletons. The sample taken for sequencing was peripheral blood. These receptors came from a man aged 70-80 years with acute or convalescent COVID-19.

The chain recombines TRBV5-1 with TRBJ2-7; weak D call: TRBD2 (5 bases). This CDR3 is 13 amino acids long. Trimming took 4 bases from V and 4 from J, leaving 12 bases between them. Per germline, CDR1 SGHRS and CDR2 YFSETQ. CDR3 bases: TGCGCCAGCAGCCCGGGGATCGTTTACGAGCAGTACTTC. It yields the protein CASSPGIVYEQYF.

The J gene is TRBJ1-5, the V gene TRBV6-2 or TRBV6-3, with a weak D call TRBD1 (5 bases). The CDR3 runs 16 residues. Trimming cost V 2 bases and J 0 bases, with 11 bases left between them. In germline, CDR1 is MNHEY, CDR2 SVGEGT. For the CDR3, the DNA is TGTGCCAGCAGTTACCGGGGGAAGGGTAGCAATCAGCCCCAGCATTTT. This translates into CASSYRGKGSNQPQHF.

The chain couples TRBV28 to TRBJ2-2, with D perhaps matching TRBD1 (5 bases). The V gene's germline CDR1 is MDHEN and CDR2 SYDVKM. The V gene lost 7 bases and the J gene lost 6 bases, with 18 bases spanning the gap. The CDR3 is 15 residues long. The DNA of the CDR3 is TGTGCCAGCATACGGGCGCAGGGTTTACCCGGGGAGCTGTTTTTT. Its translation is CASIRAQGLPGELFF.

This clone was recorded once. The V and J genes are TRBV5-5 and TRBJ2-7; perhaps TRBD1 as D (5 bases). The CDR3 is 14 amino acids. Trimming stripped 4 bases from V and 7 bases from J, with 18 bases between. CDR1 SGHKS and CDR2 YYEKEE come from the germline V gene (reference sequence). The DNA of the CDR3 is TGTGCCAGCAGCGATTGGACAACGCTGCGGGAGCAGTACTTC. Translated: CASSDWTTLREQYF.

The gene calls are TRBV28 and TRBJ1-4, with a possible D match to TRBD1 (5 bases). V was cut by 7 bases and J by 5 bases, with 14 bases left in between. Looked up from germline, CDR1 is MDHEN and CDR2 is SYDVKM. The CDR3 covers 14 residues. CDR3 bases: TGTGCCAGCACCAAGACAGACCGGAATGAAAAACTGTTTTTT. Protein product: CASTKTDRNEKLFF.

J is TRBJ1-5 and V is TRBV11-3, with D possibly TRBD1 on 5 matching bases. Germline CDR1 and CDR2: SGHNT and YENEEA. The CDR3 sequence is 15 residues long. V lost 0 bases and J lost 1, with 7 bases in between. The CDR3 DNA follows: TGTGCCAGCAGCTTAGACGACAGCAGCAATCAGCCCCAGCATTTT. It translates to CASSLDDSSNQPQHF.

This clone was picked up one time. The genes are TRBV30 and TRBJ1-6, with 7 nucleotides matching TRBD1. The V segment lost 3 bases and the J segment 4 bases; nucleotides outside the gene matches: 15. This CDR3 is 18 amino acids long. CDR1 and CDR2 from the germline V gene are GTSNPN and SVGIG (reference sequence). CDR3 nucleotides: TGTGCCTGGAGGACGGAGACAGGGAGGCCCTCTTATAATTCACCCCTCCACTTT. It codes for CAWRTETGRPSYNSPLHF.